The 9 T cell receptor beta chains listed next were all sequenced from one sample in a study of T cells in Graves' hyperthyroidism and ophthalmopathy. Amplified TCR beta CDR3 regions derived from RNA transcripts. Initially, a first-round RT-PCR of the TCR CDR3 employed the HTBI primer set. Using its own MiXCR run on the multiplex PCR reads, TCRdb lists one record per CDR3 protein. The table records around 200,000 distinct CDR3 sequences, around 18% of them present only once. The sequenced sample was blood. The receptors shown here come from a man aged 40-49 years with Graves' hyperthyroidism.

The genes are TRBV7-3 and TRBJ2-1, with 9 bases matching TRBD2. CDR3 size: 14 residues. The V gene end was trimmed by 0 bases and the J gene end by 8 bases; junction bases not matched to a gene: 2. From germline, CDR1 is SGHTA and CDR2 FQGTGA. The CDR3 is CASSLTGLAHEQFF. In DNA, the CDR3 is TGTGCCAGCAGCTTAACTGGACTAGCGCATGAGCAGTTCTTC.

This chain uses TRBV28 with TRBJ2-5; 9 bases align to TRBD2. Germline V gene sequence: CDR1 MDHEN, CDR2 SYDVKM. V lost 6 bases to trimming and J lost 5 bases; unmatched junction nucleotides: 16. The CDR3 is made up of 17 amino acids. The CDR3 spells CASSPPHGVAGVETQYF. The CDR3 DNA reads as TGTGCCAGCAGCCCCCCCCATGGGGTAGCGGGAGTTGAGACCCAGTACTTC.

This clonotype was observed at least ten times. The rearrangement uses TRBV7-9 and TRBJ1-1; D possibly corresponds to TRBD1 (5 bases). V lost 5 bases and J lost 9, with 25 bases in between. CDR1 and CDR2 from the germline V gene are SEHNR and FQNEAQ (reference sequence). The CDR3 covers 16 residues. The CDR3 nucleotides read TGTGCCAGCAGCCCGATCCCTTCCCCGGGACTTCTAAAAGCTTTCTTT. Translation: CASSPIPSPGLLKAFF.

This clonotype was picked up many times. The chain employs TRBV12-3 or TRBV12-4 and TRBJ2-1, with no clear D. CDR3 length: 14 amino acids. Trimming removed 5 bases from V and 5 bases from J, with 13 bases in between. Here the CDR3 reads CASSRRELHNEQFF. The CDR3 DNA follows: TGTGCCAGCAGTCGCCGTGAGTTGCACAATGAGCAGTTCTTC.

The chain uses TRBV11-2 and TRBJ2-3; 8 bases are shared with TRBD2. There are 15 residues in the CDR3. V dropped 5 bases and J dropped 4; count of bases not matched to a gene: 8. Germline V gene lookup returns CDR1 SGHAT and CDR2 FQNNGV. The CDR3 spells CASSLPGLGSDTQYF. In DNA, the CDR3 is TGTGCCAGCAGCCTACCGGGACTAGGGTCAGATACGCAGTATTTT. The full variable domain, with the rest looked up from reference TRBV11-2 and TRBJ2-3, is EAGVAQSPRYKIIEKRQSVAFWCNPISGHATLYWYQQILGQGPKLLIQFQNNGVVDDSQLPKDRFSAERLKGVDSTLKIQPAKLEDSAVYLCASSLPGLGSDTQYFGPGTRLTVL.

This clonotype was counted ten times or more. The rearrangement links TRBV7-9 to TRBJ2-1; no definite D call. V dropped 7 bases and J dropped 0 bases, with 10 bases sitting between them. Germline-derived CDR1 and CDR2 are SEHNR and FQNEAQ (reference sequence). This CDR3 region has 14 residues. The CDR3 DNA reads TGTGCCAGCAAAACGGACGTCTCCTACAATGAGCAGTTCTTC. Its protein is CASKTDVSYNEQFF. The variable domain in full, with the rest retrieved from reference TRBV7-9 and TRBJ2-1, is DTGVSQNPRHKITKRGQNVTFRCDPISEHNRLYWYRQTLGQGPEFLTYFQNEAQLEKSRLLSDRFSAERPKGSFSTLEIQRTEQGDSAMYLCASKTDVSYNEQFFGPGTRLTVL.

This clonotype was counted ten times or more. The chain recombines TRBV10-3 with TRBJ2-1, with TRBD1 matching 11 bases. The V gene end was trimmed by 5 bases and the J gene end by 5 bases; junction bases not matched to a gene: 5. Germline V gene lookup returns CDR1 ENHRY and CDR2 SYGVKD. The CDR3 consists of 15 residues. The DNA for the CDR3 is TGTGCCATCAGTCCGGACAGGGGGCTAGACAATGAGCAGTTCTTC. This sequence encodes CAISPDRGLDNEQFF.

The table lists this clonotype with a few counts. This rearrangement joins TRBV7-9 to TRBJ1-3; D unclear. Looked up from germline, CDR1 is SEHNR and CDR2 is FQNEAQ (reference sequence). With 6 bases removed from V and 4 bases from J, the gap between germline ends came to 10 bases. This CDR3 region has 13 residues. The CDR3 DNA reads TGTGCCAGCAGGACCGGAGAAGGAAACACCATATATTTT. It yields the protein CASRTGEGNTIYF.

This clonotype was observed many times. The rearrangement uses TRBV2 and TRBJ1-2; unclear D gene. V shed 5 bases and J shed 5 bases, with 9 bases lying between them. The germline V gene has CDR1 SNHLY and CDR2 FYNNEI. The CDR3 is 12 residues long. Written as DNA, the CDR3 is TGTGCCAGCAGTCCACAGTCTTATGGCTACACCTTC. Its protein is CASSPQSYGYTF.